The 25 T cell receptor beta chains given below trace back to one sample, sequenced in a study of cytomegalovirus exposure and HLA in healthy donors. Both 60 Vbeta primers and 13 Jbeta primers went into the PCR. TCRdb's copy holds only in-frame clones and misses some; the assay was immunoSEQ multiplex PCR. The table lists over 55,000 clones, 70% of them singletons, with more than 8% in the top ten. The sequenced material came from PBMCs. These receptors were taken from a woman between 50 and 59 years old in good health and CMV-seropositive.

This clone was counted once. The chain couples TRBV6-6 to TRBJ2-7; 10 nucleotides align to TRBD1. The CDR3 loop spans 14 amino acids. Per the germline V gene, CDR1 is MNHNY and CDR2 is SVGAGI (reference sequence). The J segment lost 4 bases and the V segment lost 5 bases, leaving 5 bases of the junction unmatched. CDR3 nucleotide sequence: TGTGCCAGCAGTCCCCGGGACAGGGGATACGAGCAGTACTTC. This sequence encodes CASSPRDRGYEQYF.

The rearrangement uses TRBV30 and TRBJ2-3; 8 positions match TRBD2. The germline CDR1 and CDR2 sequences are GTSNPN and SVGIG (reference sequence). J was trimmed by 10 bases and V by 1 base; bases with no gene match: 1. The CDR3 covers 11 residues. The CDR3 DNA follows: TGTGCCTGGAGTGGACTAGCGTCGCAGTATTTT. This translates into CAWSGLASQYF.

A single count supports this clone. The chain uses TRBV4-1 and TRBJ1-4, with D possibly TRBD1 on 5 matching bases. Germline CDR1 and CDR2: MGHRA and YSYEKL. V shed 0 bases and J shed 4 bases, with 15 bases lying between them. The CDR3 spans 17 residues. The chain's CDR3 is CASSQDFPGPDNEKLFF. In nucleotides, the CDR3 is TGCGCCAGCAGCCAAGATTTCCCAGGGCCTGATAATGAAAAACTGTTTTTT.

The chain joins TRBV7-2 to TRBJ2-3; D unresolved. Germline V gene sequence: CDR1 SGHTA, CDR2 FQGNSA. Trimming stripped 4 bases from V and 2 bases from J, with 13 bases between. The CDR3 is 15 amino acids. CDR3 amino acids: CASSYDPGYTDTQYF. The CDR3 DNA sequence: TGTGCCAGCAGCTACGACCCAGGCTACACAGATACGCAGTATTTT.

Notes on this clone: At one end, the junction sequence differs from germline, possibly due to a read error. The rearrangement links TRBV30 to TRBJ1-4; TRBD1 matches at 10 bases. Germline CDR1 and CDR2: GTSNPN and SVGIG (reference sequence). The CDR3 loop spans 12 amino acids. The CDR3 protein is CARRDRGQKLFF. The CDR3 DNA follows: TGTGCCCGGAGAGACAGGGGGCAAAAACTGTTTTTT.

This chain joins TRBV6-6 and TRBJ2-7, with 9 nucleotides matching TRBD2. The germline V gene has CDR1 MNHNY and CDR2 SVGAGI (reference sequence). With 2 bases clipped from V and 5 bases from J, the junction kept 1 base outside the gene matches. The CDR3 is 13 amino acids. CDR3 sequence reads: CASSYGLANEQYF. The CDR3 nucleotides read TGTGCCAGCAGTTACGGACTAGCGAACGAGCAGTACTTC.

The chain employs TRBV4-1 and TRBJ2-5; 7 nucleotides agree with TRBD1. The length of the CDR3 is 14 residues. The V gene's germline CDR1 is MGHRA and CDR2 YSYEKL. Losses at the gene ends were 4 bases for V and 3 bases for J; bases not matched to a gene: 5. This CDR3 is CASSPGTEEETQYF. The CDR3 DNA is TGCGCCAGCAGCCCCGGGACAGAAGAAGAGACCCAGTACTTC.

The J gene is TRBJ2-7, the V gene TRBV28; a possible D gene is TRBD2 (6 bases). Germline CDR1 and CDR2: MDHEN and SYDVKM. This CDR3 is built from 15 residues. V shed 7 bases and J shed 2 bases, with 18 bases lying between them. DNA of the CDR3: TGTGCCAGCACCAGTGGGGCGGCGGGGACCTACGAGCAGTACTTC. It translates to CASTSGAAGTYEQYF. Supplemented by reference TRBV28 and TRBJ2-7, the full variable domain reads DVKVTQSSRYLVKRTGEKVFLECVQDMDHENMFWYRQDPGLGLRLIYFSYDVKMKEKGDIPEGYSVSREKKERFSLILESASTNQTSMYLCASTSGAAGTYEQYFGPGTRLTVT.

The chain is built from TRBV5-8 and TRBJ1-5; D remains unclear. The CDR3 has 13 residues. Trimming removed 0 bases from V and 6 bases from J, with 7 bases in between. CDR1 is SGHTS and CDR2 is YDEGEE in the germline V gene. The CDR3 nucleotides read TGTGCCAGCAGCTTGGGGTTGAGTCAGCCCCAGCATTTT. Translation gives CASSLGLSQPQHF.

The CDR3 reads CATSRDIRQGDVGELFF. CDR3 nucleotide sequence: TGTGCCACCAGCAGAGATATAAGGCAGGGGGACGTCGGGGAGCTGTTTTTT. The chain uses TRBV15 and TRBJ2-2, with 7 bases that match TRBD1. The CDR3 contains 17 residues. Losses at the gene ends were 0 bases for V and 7 bases for J; bases not matched to a gene: 11. Germline V lookup: CDR1 LNHNV, CDR2 YYDKDF (reference sequence).

The gene calls are TRBV5-1 and TRBJ2-3; 8 positions match TRBD2. The CDR3 spans 15 residues. Germline V CDR1 and CDR2: SGHRS, YFSETQ. J gave up 5 bases and V 2 bases, and 7 bases lay outside the gene matches. CDR3 in DNA: TGCGCCAGCAGCTTTTTCGGGAGGGCCTTAGATACGCAGTATTTT. As protein: CASSFFGRALDTQYF.

J is TRBJ1-2 and V is TRBV28; maybe TRBD1 (5 bases). Between the trimmed V and J ends, which lost 2 bases and 4 bases, there was a span of 5 bases. Germline V gene lookup returns CDR1 MDHEN and CDR2 SYDVKM. This CDR3 comprises 12 residues. The CDR3 region has the DNA TGTGCCAGCAGTTTAGGGGCCTATGGCTACACCTTC. It codes for CASSLGAYGYTF.

The V and J genes are TRBV7-2 and TRBJ2-1, with 7 bases identical to TRBD2. This CDR3 has 15 amino acids. V was clipped by 7 bases and J by 4 bases; unmatched bases: 10. CDR1 and CDR2 from the germline V gene are SGHTA and FQGNSA. CDR3 loop: CASTTDPGGYNEQFF. The CDR3 DNA reads as TGTGCCAGCACCACAGATCCGGGGGGATACAATGAGCAGTTCTTC.

The V and J genes are TRBV4-3 and TRBJ2-7; no definite D call. Germline CDR1 LGHNA, CDR2 YSLEER. The CDR3 has 15 residues. Between the trimmed V and J ends, which lost 0 bases and 3 bases, there was a span of 12 bases. Written as DNA, the CDR3 is TGCGCCAGCAGCCAAGATCTACAGCAGAGCTACGAGCAGTACTTC. It yields the protein CASSQDLQQSYEQYF.

This clone showed up just once. The chain carries TRBV29-1 and TRBJ2-1; TRBD1 agrees at 9 bases. V was clipped by 8 bases and J by 2 bases; unmatched bases: 13. The CDR3 loop spans 16 amino acids. Germline V gene data show CDR1 as SQVTM and CDR2 as ANQGSEA. CDR3 DNA sequence: TGCAGCTTAAGCAGCGGGGACAGGGTAACCTACAATGAGCAGTTCTTC. As protein: CSLSSGDRVTYNEQFF.

This chain links TRBV10-3 with TRBJ2-2, with a possible D match to TRBD1 (6 bases). V was clipped by 2 bases and J by 7 bases, with 14 bases between them. The CDR3 covers 15 residues. The germline CDR1 and CDR2 sequences are ENHRY and SYGVKD. As DNA, the CDR3 is TGTGCCATCAGTGAGAGTGGGCAGGGGTTCGGGGAGCTGTTTTTT. Amino acid sequence: CAISESGQGFGELFF.

This clone was counted a few times. The V call is TRBV6-5, the J call TRBJ2-3; 8 bases agree with TRBD2. This CDR3 has 14 amino acids. CDR1 and CDR2 from the germline V gene are MNHEY and SVGAGI. With 8 bases clipped from V and 2 bases from J, the junction kept 6 bases outside the gene matches. Here the CDR3 DNA reads TGTGCCAGCTCGTCGGGAGGGAACACAGATACGCAGTATTTT. Its translation: CASSSGGNTDTQYF.

V gene TRBV7-2 combines with J gene TRBJ2-7, with 9 positions matching TRBD2. This CDR3 is built from 14 residues. Germline CDR1 is SGHTA and CDR2 is FQGNSA. The ends lost 1 base at V and 5 bases at J; junction bases unmatched: 3. Here the CDR3 reads CASSLGAGGHEQYF. The CDR3 nucleotides read TGTGCCAGCAGCTTAGGAGCGGGAGGCCACGAGCAGTACTTC.

The chain recombines TRBV30 with TRBJ1-5, with D perhaps matching TRBD1 (6 bases). The CDR3 is 13 residues long. Germline values: CDR1 GTSNPN, CDR2 SVGIG (reference sequence). The ends were cut back, 5 bases at V and 7 bases at J, with 15 bases in the middle. CDR3 in amino acids: CAWQGSGGQPQHF. The CDR3 DNA is TGTGCCTGGCAGGGGTCCGGAGGACAGCCCCAGCATTTT.

This clone was recorded only once. The chain has TRBV4-3 and TRBJ1-5; a possible D gene is TRBD1 (6 bases). Germline CDR1 LGHNA, CDR2 YSLEER. V gave up 0 bases and J gave up 2 bases, with 8 bases separating them. The CDR3 has 15 amino acids. The CDR3 protein is CASSQDRTGNQPQHF. The DNA of the CDR3 is TGCGCCAGCAGCCAAGATCGGACAGGCAATCAGCCCCAGCATTTT.

J is TRBJ1-2 and V is TRBV18; tentatively, D is TRBD1 (6 bases). The CDR3 covers 15 residues. V lost 6 bases and J lost 0, with 14 bases in between. Germline V gene data show CDR1 as KGHSH and CDR2 as LQKENI. The CDR3 DNA reads TGTGCCAGCTCTTACCGACAGGACCCTAACTATGGCTACACCTTC. Translated: CASSYRQDPNYGYTF.

This chain connects TRBV7-6 to TRBJ2-7; 11 bases match TRBD2. The CDR3 length is 20 residues. Trimming took 5 bases from V and 2 from J; bases not matched to a gene: 20. Germline V gene sequence: CDR1 SGHVS, CDR2 FNYEAQ. CDR3 sequence: CASSHRAGTSGSQSPYEQYF. Here the CDR3 DNA reads TGTGCCAGCAGCCACCGGGCGGGAACTAGCGGGAGCCAATCCCCCTACGAGCAGTACTTC.

The chain has TRBV25-1 and TRBJ1-2; D gene ambiguous. The germline V and J ends were trimmed by 8 bases and 3 bases, with 10 bases remaining between them. Germline CDR1 reads MGHDK; CDR2 reads SYGVNS. This CDR3 has 12 residues. CDR3 sequence: CASLPLYYGYTF. The CDR3 DNA reads as TGTGCCAGCCTACCCCTTTACTATGGCTACACCTTC.

This clone was counted a few times. Other DNA variants within this sample encode the same CDR3. V usage is TRBV5-4 and J usage is TRBJ1-1, with D uncertain. The CDR3 is 15 amino acids. From germline, CDR1 is SGHNT and CDR2 YYREEE (reference sequence). V gave up 1 base and J gave up 0 bases, with 10 bases separating them. The CDR3 spells CASSLWAGLNTEAFF. The CDR3 coding sequence is TGTGCCAGCAGCTTGTGGGCAGGCCTGAACACTGAAGCTTTCTTT.

This clone was counted a single time. V is TRBV2 and J is TRBJ1-6, with 7 nucleotides matching TRBD1. CDR3 length: 15 residues. With 2 bases clipped from V and 8 bases from J, the junction kept 6 bases outside the gene matches. Germline V lookup: CDR1 SNHLY, CDR2 FYNNEI. The CDR3 region is CASSELGQRDSPLHF. The DNA of the CDR3 is TGTGCCAGCAGTGAATTGGGACAGAGAGATTCACCCCTCCACTTT.